Reported below is one T cell receptor beta chain. This record belongs to a study of blood T cell repertoires in COVID-19. Overall study: Samples representing acute and convalescent COVID-19 were sourced from the United States, Italy and Spain.

Participants were placed into cohorts based on the clinical history they reported. This CDR3 region has 16 residues. V was pared by 7 bases and J by 4 bases, with 14 bases of the junction left unmatched. Germline values: CDR1 MGHRA, CDR2 YSYEKL. Assay: immunoSEQ multiplex PCR; the TCRdb copy retains only in-frame clones and omits some. The table has hundreds of thousands of clones, over 75% seen once. The clonotype originates from a man aged 18 to 30 who had recovered from COVID-19. Sample: PBMCs or T cells enriched from blood (not recorded which). The chain carries TRBV4-1 and TRBJ2-5; the match to TRBD2 covers 8 bases. CDR3 coding DNA: TGCGCCAGCACTCACTACTCGGGAGGGACCACAGAGACCCAGTACTTC. It is translated as CASTHYSGGTTETQYF.